This TCR beta chain was captured in a study of T-cell memory formation after mild COVID-19. MiXCR was run by TCRdb on the 5' RACE reads, yielding one entry per CDR3 protein. The sample contains nearly 350,000 distinct CDR3 sequences, 13% of which appear only once. There are many counts of this clonotype. Germline loops: CDR1 SGHRS, CDR2 YFSETQ. V lost 3 bases to trimming and J lost 2 bases; unmatched junction nucleotides: 5. This CDR3 is 15 amino acids long. The sequence was obtained from a man younger than 35 who had mild COVID-19 (a few samples of this study predate the infection). Cell type and time point are not known. This sequence joins TRBV5-1 and TRBJ2-3, with TRBD1 matching 8 bases. Input material: PBMCs or a T cell subset sorted from them (not recorded which). The CDR3 reads CASSSDRGLTDTQYF. CDR3 nucleotide sequence: TGCGCCAGCAGCTCAGACAGGGGACTCACAGATACGCAGTATTTT.